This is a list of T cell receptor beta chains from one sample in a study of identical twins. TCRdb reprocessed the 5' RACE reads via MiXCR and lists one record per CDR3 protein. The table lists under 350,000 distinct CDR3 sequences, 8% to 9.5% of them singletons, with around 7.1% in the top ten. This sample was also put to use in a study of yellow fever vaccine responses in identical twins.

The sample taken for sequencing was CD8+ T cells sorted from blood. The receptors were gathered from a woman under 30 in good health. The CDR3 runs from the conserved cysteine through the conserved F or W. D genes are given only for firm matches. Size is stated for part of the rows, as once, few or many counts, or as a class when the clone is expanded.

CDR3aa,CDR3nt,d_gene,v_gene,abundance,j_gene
CASSQVTGEQETQYF,TGCGCCAGCAGCCAAGTAACGGGGGAACAAGAGACCCAGTACTTC,NA,TRBV4-1,few,TRBJ2-5
CGSRILAGGINEQFF,TGTGGCAGCAGGATCCTAGCGGGAGGGATCAATGAGCAGTTCTTC,TRBD2,TRBV6-1,NA,TRBJ2-1
CSARDSGTGSYEQYF,TGCAGTGCTAGAGATTCAGGGACAGGGTCCTACGAGCAGTACTTC,TRBD1,TRBV20-1,NA,TRBJ2-7
CSARTTNTGELFF,TGCAGTGCCCGGACAACGAACACCGGGGAGCTGTTTTTT,NA,TRBV20-1,many,TRBJ2-2
CSVITGAYGYTF,TGCAGCGTGATTACAGGGGCCTATGGCTACACCTTC,TRBD1,TRBV29-1,few,TRBJ1-2
CASSEVLEQFF,TGTGCCAGCAGTGAAGTCCTGGAGCAGTTCTTC,NA,TRBV25-1,many,TRBJ2-1
CASSTGTGPRETQYF,TGTGCCAGCAGCACCGGGACAGGCCCCAGGGAGACCCAGTACTTC,TRBD1,TRBV7-9,NA,TRBJ2-5
CASSYSGLSTDTQYF,TGTGCCAGCAGTTATTCGGGGCTTAGCACAGATACGCAGTATTTT,NA,TRBV6-5,NA,TRBJ2-3
CASTHLAKMNTGELFF,TGTGCCAGCACCCACCTAGCGAAAATGAACACCGGGGAGCTGTTTTTT,NA,TRBV3-1,many,TRBJ2-2
CASTNGQDNTGELFF,TGTGCCAGCACCAACGGACAGGACAACACCGGGGAGCTGTTTTTT,TRBD1,TRBV9,many,TRBJ2-2
CASSPWDTGDQPQHF,TGTGCCAGCAGCCCCTGGGACACGGGAGATCAGCCCCAGCATTTT,NA,TRBV9,NA,TRBJ1-5
CASSQTPNTEAFF,TGTGCCAGCAGCCAAACACCGAACACTGAAGCTTTCTTT,NA,TRBV12-3/TRBV12-4,NA,TRBJ1-1
CASSGRDSSYNEQFF,TGTGCCAGCAGCGGCCGGGACTCCTCCTACAATGAGCAGTTCTTC,NA,TRBV7-9,NA,TRBJ2-1
CASSQTFPAGGTDTQYF,TGCGCCAGCAGCCAGACCTTCCCGGCGGGAGGCACAGATACGCAGTATTTT,TRBD2,TRBV4-3,many,TRBJ2-3
CSVVWGYEQYF,TGCAGCGTTGTTTGGGGCTACGAGCAGTACTTC,NA,TRBV29-1,many,TRBJ2-7
CASSDPGSGYNEQFF,TGTGCCAGCAGTGATCCCGGATCGGGCTACAATGAGCAGTTCTTC,NA,TRBV2,many,TRBJ2-1
CASSIQQGSSYEQYF,TGCGCCAGCAGCATCCAACAGGGTAGCTCCTACGAGCAGTACTTC,NA,TRBV5-1,few,TRBJ2-7
CAISAGDRGLGTEAFF,TGTGCCATCAGTGCCGGGGACAGGGGGTTAGGGACTGAAGCTTTCTTT,TRBD1,TRBV10-3,NA,TRBJ1-1
CASSLVGASTYNEQFF,TGTGCCAGCAGCTTAGTAGGAGCGAGCACATACAATGAGCAGTTCTTC,NA,TRBV11-2,NA,TRBJ2-1
CSVPAVGPYSTDTQYF,TGCAGCGTTCCTGCGGTCGGACCGTATAGCACAGATACGCAGTATTTT,NA,TRBV29-1,few,TRBJ2-3
CASSISSRTPDEQFF,TGTGCCAGTAGTATTTCTTCTCGGACTCCGGATGAGCAGTTCTTC,NA,TRBV19,few,TRBJ2-1
CASSFGTEAFF,TGTGCCAGCAGTTTCGGAACTGAAGCTTTCTTT,NA,TRBV12-3/TRBV12-4,many,TRBJ1-1
CSARDLALAGYEQYF,TGCAGTGCTAGAGATCTTGCACTAGCGGGCTACGAGCAGTACTTC,TRBD2,TRBV20-1,NA,TRBJ2-7
CASNQAPGSYNEQFF,TGTGCCAGCAACCAGGCCCCGGGATCCTACAATGAGCAGTTCTTC,NA,TRBV7-9,NA,TRBJ2-1
CASLASGSEQYF,TGCGCCAGCTTGGCTAGCGGGAGCGAGCAGTACTTC,TRBD2,TRBV10-2,many,TRBJ2-7